Listed here are 23 T cell receptor beta chains from one sample, sequenced in a study of blood T cell repertoires in COVID-19 (dated by TCRdb to 2018 to 2021). Library preparation was by the immunoSEQ multiplex PCR assay. TCRdb obtained this table from immuneACCESS and retained in-frame rearrangements with V and J assigned. These tables miss some clones; where compared with another copy, unresolved V genes account for less than half of the shortfall, and the remainder is unexplained. The sample profile shows tens of thousands of clones; roughly 87% of them were found once. Approximately 20% of the sample goes to the ten largest clones. What was sequenced was peripheral blood. The receptors come from a woman of 80 years or more with acute or convalescent COVID-19.

This clone was observed a single time. J is TRBJ1-2 and V is TRBV7-9; D is unclear. The CDR3 covers 12 residues. The V end was cut by 5 bases, the J end by 8 bases, with 12 bases between. Germline loops: CDR1 SEHNR, CDR2 FQNEAQ (reference sequence). This chain's CDR3 is CASSVGEVGYTF. In DNA form, the CDR3 reads TGTGCCAGCAGCGTCGGTGAGGTCGGCTACACCTTC.

This clone turned up a few times. This chain connects TRBV28 to TRBJ1-1, with D possibly being TRBD1 (6 bases). Germline V CDR1 and CDR2: MDHEN, SYDVKM. CDR3 length: 14 amino acids. V lost 5 bases and J 5 bases, leaving 15 bases between the germline ends. The CDR3 spells CASSPPGAQTEAFF. CDR3 DNA: TGTGCCAGCAGTCCCCCAGGGGCTCAGACTGAAGCTTTCTTT.

The gene calls are TRBV21-1 and TRBJ2-2; the table's D call, TRBD1, was not checked against the DNA. TRBV21-1 is deemed a pseudogene. This CDR3 region has 14 residues. CDR3: CASSKDRAAGELFF. CDR3 DNA: TGTGCCAGCAGCAAAGACAGGGCAGCCGGGGAGCTGTTTTTT.

This chain connects TRBV7-2 to TRBJ1-6; D perhaps matches TRBD1 (6 bases). Germline V gene sequence: CDR1 SGHTA, CDR2 FQGNSA. This CDR3 comprises 14 residues. CDR3 amino acids: CATSRGNFGSPLHF. In DNA, the CDR3 is TGTGCTACCTCCAGGGGCAACTTTGGATCACCCCTCCACTTT.

The CDR3, as DNA: TGTGCCAGCAGCGCCGTAAGAGGGGGCGCTGGGGCCAACGTCCTGACTTTC. The encoded protein is CASSAVRGGAGANVLTF. This chain uses TRBV6-4 with TRBJ2-6; 7 bases agree with TRBD1. The CDR3 is 17 residues long. V dropped 6 bases and J dropped 2; count of bases not matched to a gene: 10. Germline loops: CDR1 MRHNA, CDR2 SNTAGT.

This chain joins TRBV5-1 and TRBJ2-5; 9 bases line up with TRBD1. Germline CDR1 and CDR2: SGHRS and YFSETQ. CDR3 length equals 15 residues. Trimming removed 4 bases from V and 5 bases from J; junction bases left unmatched: 9. The CDR3 region is CASSQTGQGWETQYF. As DNA, the CDR3 is TGCGCCAGCAGCCAGACTGGACAGGGGTGGGAGACCCAGTACTTC. The entire variable domain, with the rest obtained from reference TRBV5-1 and TRBJ2-5, is as follows: KAGVTQTPRYLIKTRGQQVTLSCSPISGHRSVSWYQQTPGQGLQFLFEYFSETQRNKGNFPGRFSGRQFSNSRSEMNVSTLELGDSALYLCASSQTGQGWETQYFGPGTRLLVL.

As DNA, the CDR3 is TGTGCCAGCAGCCAAGATATGGGACAGCTTGAAGCTTTCTTT. Translating gives CASSQDMGQLEAFF. The V and J genes are TRBV3-1 (or the pseudogene TRBV3-2) and TRBJ1-1; 7 nucleotides line up with TRBD1. Germline assignment: CDR1 LGHDT and CDR2 YNNKEL (reference sequence). Trimming removed 0 bases from V and 7 bases from J; junction bases left unmatched: 5. There are 14 residues in the CDR3.

For the CDR3, the DNA is TGTGCCAGCAGCTTAGCGGGACTGGCCCCTGGAAACACCATATATTTT. Translated: CASSLAGLAPGNTIYF. J is TRBJ1-3 and V is TRBV7-6; possibly TRBD1 for D (5 bases). There are 16 residues in the CDR3. Germline CDR1 and CDR2: SGHVS and FNYEAQ. V was trimmed by 0 bases and J by 2 bases, leaving 11 bases between them.

The V and J genes are TRBV5-1 and TRBJ2-3; 9 bases fit TRBD1. Germline loops: CDR1 SGHRS, CDR2 YFSETQ. The ends lost 4 bases at V and 6 bases at J; junction bases unmatched: 6. The CDR3 covers 14 residues. CDR3 region: CASSTGTGRDTQYF. The CDR3 nucleotides are TGCGCCAGCAGCACCGGGACAGGGCGGGATACGCAGTATTTT.

This chain connects TRBV19 to TRBJ1-2; 9 positions agree with TRBD1. The CDR3 covers 15 residues. V gave up 7 bases and J gave up 5 bases; unmatched junction bases: 11. Germline V gives CDR1 LNHDA, CDR2 SQIVND (reference sequence). CDR3 DNA: TGTGCCAGTACGATTGGGACAGGGAAGGGATATGGCTACACCTTC. Translated, it gives CASTIGTGKGYGYTF.

The chain links TRBV18 to TRBJ2-7; 10 nucleotides align to TRBD1. The CDR3 extends over 15 amino acids. Germline V gives CDR1 KGHSH, CDR2 LQKENI. Trimming took 6 bases from V and 2 from J; bases not matched to a gene: 7. The chain's CDR3 is CASSEGQGQTYEQYF. CDR3 DNA sequence: TGTGCCAGCTCGGAGGGACAGGGGCAAACCTACGAGCAGTACTTC.

V and J are TRBV5-1 and TRBJ1-4; weak D call: TRBD1 (5 bases). There are 14 residues in the CDR3. Germline V lookup: CDR1 SGHRS, CDR2 YFSETQ. V lost 0 bases, J lost 4 bases, and 7 bases lay in between. CDR3 nucleotides: TGCGCCAGCAGCTTGGCAGGGAATAATGAAAAACTGTTTTTT. Encoded protein: CASSLAGNNEKLFF.

This chain links TRBV18 with TRBJ1-3; tentatively, D is TRBD1 (6 bases). The CDR3 consists of 14 residues. Deletions cut 6 bases from V and 0 bases from J, with 9 bases between. Germline-derived CDR1 and CDR2 are KGHSH and LQKENI. The CDR3 is CASSPGASGNTIYF. For the CDR3, the DNA is TGTGCCAGCTCGCCAGGGGCCTCTGGAAACACCATATATTTT.

This chain uses TRBV27 with TRBJ2-1, with D maybe TRBD2 (6 bases). The CDR3 length is 14 residues. V was cut by 3 bases and J by 8 bases, with 14 bases left in between. CDR1 is MNHEY, CDR2 SMNVEV, per germline (reference sequence). The CDR3 protein is CASSFWGPGDEQFF. In nucleotides, the CDR3 is TGTGCCAGCAGTTTTTGGGGACCGGGGGATGAGCAGTTCTTC.

The chain has TRBV6-5 and TRBJ1-3; D not resolved. With 2 bases removed from V and 2 bases from J, the gap between germline ends came to 13 bases. This CDR3 region has 16 residues. Germline V gene lookup returns CDR1 MNHEY and CDR2 SVGAGI. Written as DNA, the CDR3 is TGTGCCAGCAGTTACCAGGCAGGCGATCCTGGAAACACCATATATTTT. Its protein is CASSYQAGDPGNTIYF.

The J gene is TRBJ1-6, the V gene TRBV12-3 or TRBV12-4; perhaps TRBD1 as D (5 bases). The CDR3 spans 13 residues. The V end lost 1 base, the J end lost 13 bases, and 11 bases lay between the germline ends. This CDR3 reads CASSLGQIRPLHF. In DNA form, the CDR3 reads TGTGCCAGCAGTTTAGGACAGATTCGGCCCCTCCACTTT.

V gene TRBV6-5 combines with J gene TRBJ2-5; 7 bases match TRBD1. The V and J ends lost 5 bases and 2 bases, in that order; junction bases with no gene match: 8. Germline V gene data show CDR1 as MNHEY and CDR2 as SVGAGI. The CDR3 extends over 15 amino acids. CDR3 residues: CASSSGQALQETQYF. The CDR3 DNA reads as TGTGCCAGCAGTAGTGGACAGGCCCTGCAAGAGACCCAGTACTTC.

The chain uses TRBV19 and TRBJ2-1, with a possible D match to TRBD2 (5 bases). V lost 6 bases, J lost 7 bases, and 16 bases lay in between. CDR3 length equals 14 residues. Per germline, CDR1 LNHDA and CDR2 SQIVND (reference sequence). The CDR3 loop is CASSTRELRNEQFF. CDR3 DNA sequence: TGTGCCAGTAGCACTAGGGAATTGCGTAATGAGCAGTTCTTC.

The chain employs TRBV6-4 and TRBJ2-3, with TRBD1 matching over 9 bases. The junction had 8 bases not matched to a gene; V was cut back by 3 bases and J by 7 bases. CDR3 length: 15 amino acids. Germline V gene sequence: CDR1 MRHNA, CDR2 SNTAGT. The CDR3 protein is CASSEQQGATNTQYF. DNA of the CDR3: TGTGCCAGCAGTGAACAACAGGGGGCGACCAATACGCAGTATTTT.

V gene TRBV19 combines with J gene TRBJ2-5; 7 nucleotides align to TRBD1. The CDR3 length is 13 residues. The germline CDR1 and CDR2 sequences are LNHDA and SQIVND (reference sequence). Germline trimming cut 3 bases from V and 6 bases from J; bases unmatched to any gene: 4. The CDR3 DNA reads as TGTGCCAGTAGTATTGAACAGGGGAAGACCCAGTACTTC. Encoded protein: CASSIEQGKTQYF.

The J gene is TRBJ1-2, the V gene TRBV3-1 (or the pseudogene TRBV3-2); a possible D gene is TRBD1 (6 bases). Germline CDR1 is LGHDT and CDR2 is YNNKEL (reference sequence). The CDR3 contains 14 residues. Trimming removed 4 bases from V and 5 bases from J, with 14 bases in between. The CDR3 DNA follows: TGTGCCAGCAGCCCCAGAGGGGGGGCGTATGGCTACACCTTC. Translated, it gives CASSPRGGAYGYTF.

The chain joins TRBV7-6 to TRBJ2-1, with TRBD1 as a possible D gene (5 bases). Germline assignment: CDR1 SGHVS and CDR2 FNYEAQ. V lost 7 bases and J lost 10, with 20 bases in between. The CDR3 is made up of 14 amino acids. The CDR3 nucleotides are TGTGCCAGCACCTTGGGAACCGACCCAGGGGAGCAGTTCTTC. This codes for CASTLGTDPGEQFF.

The chain is built from TRBV11-2 and TRBJ2-1; 11 bases fit TRBD2. Germline V gives CDR1 SGHAT, CDR2 FQNNGV. The CDR3 length is 17 residues. V trimming: 1 base; J trimming: 12 bases; junction bases outside the gene matches: 14. CDR3 DNA sequence: TGTGCCAGCAGCTTAGTAGGCCCTAGCGGGAGGCGAAGGGGGCAGTTCTTC. It specifies CASSLVGPSGRRRGQFF.